This is a list of T cell receptor beta chains from one sample in a study of technical replicates of blood from a few donors. Method: immunoSEQ multiplex PCR; TCRdb's copy keeps in-frame clones and lacks some. The repertoire holds roughly 79,000 clones, with 70% to 90% as singletons. The sequencing sample was made of PBMCs. All receptors derive from a human donor in good health. Some clones in this sample may be carry-over from other donors' samples. Each CDR3 is given with its conserved first and last residue. A D gene is named only where the DNA matches it firmly. Not all rows give a size; the values are once, few, many and, for expanded clones, a class.

d_call: NA
v_call: TRBV19
clone_size: few
j_call: TRBJ1-5
cdr3_length: 12
cdr3_nt: TGTGCCAGTAGCAGAAGTAATCAGCCCCAGCATTTT
cdr3_aa: CASSRSNQPQHF

d_call: NA
v_call: TRBV6-5
clone_size: NA
j_call: TRBJ1-1
cdr3_length: 13
cdr3_nt: TGTGCCAGCAGTTACCGGTCAGGGTTCGGAGCTTTCTTT
cdr3_aa: CASSYRSGFGAFF

d_call: TRBD1
v_call: TRBV6-5
clone_size: NA
j_call: TRBJ2-2
cdr3_length: 14
cdr3_nt: TGTGCCAGCTTTCAGGGGGATGTCACCGGGGAGCTGTTTTTT
cdr3_aa: CASFQGDVTGELFF

d_call: NA
v_call: TRBV4-1
clone_size: NA
j_call: TRBJ1-5
cdr3_length: 18
cdr3_nt: TGCGCCAGCAGCCAAGATAGCGACCCTTACAGGGTGAATCAGCCCCAGCATTTT
cdr3_aa: CASSQDSDPYRVNQPQHF

d_call: NA
v_call: TRBV5-8
clone_size: NA
j_call: TRBJ2-7
cdr3_length: 14
cdr3_nt: TGTGCCAGCAGCGGGGGGGACAGGCCCTACGAGCAGTACTTC
cdr3_aa: CASSGGDRPYEQYF

d_call: TRBD1
v_call: TRBV11-2
clone_size: NA
j_call: TRBJ2-7
cdr3_length: 16
cdr3_nt: TGTGCCAGCAGCTTAGGGGTTTTGGGGACAGACTACGAGCAGTACTTC
cdr3_aa: CASSLGVLGTDYEQYF

d_call: NA
v_call: TRBV2
clone_size: NA
j_call: TRBJ1-1
cdr3_length: 15
cdr3_nt: TGTGCCAGCAGGGGACTGGAGCCGGGGAACACTGAAGCTTTCTTT
cdr3_aa: CASRGLEPGNTEAFF

d_call: NA
v_call: TRBV14
clone_size: NA
j_call: TRBJ2-7
cdr3_length: 13
cdr3_nt: TGTGCCAGCAGCCAAGCTTATTATCGCGAGCAGTACTTC
cdr3_aa: CASSQAYYREQYF

d_call: TRBD1
v_call: TRBV4-2
clone_size: NA
j_call: TRBJ1-4
cdr3_length: 15
cdr3_nt: TGTGCCAGCAGCCAATTACAGGGGAATCTTGAAAAACTGTTTTTT
cdr3_aa: CASSQLQGNLEKLFF

d_call: NA
v_call: TRBV6-4
clone_size: NA
j_call: TRBJ1-1
cdr3_length: 13
cdr3_nt: TGTGCCAGCAGTGAAGGGGGGGGCACTGAAGCTTTCTTT
cdr3_aa: CASSEGGGTEAFF